This T cell receptor beta chain originates from a study of shared T cell receptors in the human thymus. This clone was detected a few times. Trimming took 2 bases from V and 4 from J; bases not matched to a gene: 8. Germline loops: CDR1 MNHNS, CDR2 SASEGT. The CDR3 is 16 residues long. Using immunoSEQ multiplex PCR, the repertoire was profiled, and TCRdb retains in-frame clones only, with some absent. Among 550,000 to 800,000 clones listed, 70% to 90% were seen once. These data were likewise used in another study, on human thymus T cells. This second study says: All donors were healthy Finnish infants who were undergoing corrective surgery to treat congenital heart defects. Resections removed during corrective heart surgery provided the thymus tissue used. Apparent skewing of V and J gene usage characterized both thymic and blood repertoires. Related research reported highly overlapping thymic repertoires among unrelated individuals.

This TCR was recovered from a girl under three years old with a congenital heart defect. The genes are TRBV6-1 and TRBJ1-5; 7 nucleotides align to TRBD1. The specimen was thymocytes. The CDR3 spells CASSENRRDSNQPQHF. The DNA for the CDR3 is TGTGCCAGCAGTGAAAACCGCCGGGACAGTAATCAGCCCCAGCATTTT.